The 23 T cell receptor beta chains listed next were all sequenced from one sample in a study of monozygotic twins with inflammatory bowel disease. Reprocessing the 5' RACE reads, TCRdb reports a single entry for every CDR3 protein and omits DNA. In all, the sample yields more than 350,000 distinct CDR3 sequences. The sequenced sample consisted of blood. The origin of the receptors is a human donor with ulcerative colitis or Crohn's disease, or a healthy co-twin of an affected twin (not recorded which).

The rearrangement links TRBV7-2 to TRBJ1-1; TCRdb proposes TRBD1, but this gene call is untestable without DNA. The CDR3 loop spans 15 amino acids. Per germline, CDR1 SGHTA and CDR2 FQGNSA. The CDR3 loop reads CASSERQGLNTEAFF.

The V gene is TRBV28, the J gene TRBJ2-7. The germline CDR1 and CDR2 sequences are MDHEN and SYDVKM. The CDR3 extends over 13 amino acids. The CDR3 loop is CASVSLVLAEQYF.

The V gene is TRBV20-1, the J gene TRBJ2-1; TCRdb's assignment of TRBD2 cannot be checked, as there is no DNA. In germline, CDR1 is DFQATT, CDR2 SNEGSKA (reference sequence). This CDR3 is built from 14 residues. The CDR3 reads CSARPGSGYNEQFF.

The J gene is TRBJ1-1, the V gene TRBV18. This CDR3 is built from 15 residues. Germline CDR1 reads KGHSH; CDR2 reads LQKENI. The CDR3 is CASSPNSRMNTEAFF.

This chain connects TRBV28 to TRBJ1-1. This CDR3 comprises 14 residues. In germline, CDR1 is MDHEN, CDR2 SYDVKM. The CDR3 is CASSLAGFQTEAFF.

The genes are TRBV20-1 and TRBJ1-1; without DNA, the TCRdb call of TRBD1 cannot be checked. Per germline, CDR1 DFQATT and CDR2 SNEGSKA (reference sequence). This CDR3 is built from 13 residues. The CDR3 region is CSAIWGRGTEAFF.

J is TRBJ2-5 and V is TRBV9; TCRdb picks TRBD1, but there is no DNA to check that call. Germline lookup yields CDR1 SGDLS and CDR2 YYNGEE. The CDR3 length is 14 residues. Here the CDR3 reads CASSVGGSGETQYF.

V gene TRBV20-1 combines with J gene TRBJ2-1; TCRdb's D call of TRBD1 is untestable without DNA. Germline CDR1 DFQATT, CDR2 SNEGSKA (reference sequence). The CDR3 is made up of 15 amino acids. This chain's CDR3 is CSAEPRDPFYNEQFF.

The chain joins TRBV6-2 or TRBV6-3 to TRBJ2-7. Germline CDR1 MNHEY, CDR2 SVGEGT. The CDR3 runs 12 residues. Here the CDR3 reads CASLSASYEQYF.

This chain links TRBV7-2 with TRBJ2-7; TCRdb picks TRBD1, but there is no DNA to check that call. CDR3 size: 14 residues. Looked up from germline, CDR1 is SGHTA and CDR2 is FQGNSA. This CDR3 is CASSLGQGWGEQYF.

The chain has TRBV18 and TRBJ2-6; checking the TCRdb D call of TRBD1 is not possible without DNA. The CDR3 loop spans 17 amino acids. Germline CDR1 reads KGHSH; CDR2 reads LQKENI. This chain's CDR3 is CASSVTGVASGANVLTF.

The rearrangement links TRBV12-3 or TRBV12-4 to TRBJ2-5. The CDR3 spans 14 residues. The CDR3 is CASSLADGRETQYF.

The chain recombines TRBV28 with TRBJ1-6. The CDR3 runs to 12 residues. Per germline, CDR1 MDHEN and CDR2 SYDVKM. Here the CDR3 reads CASSYSTSPLHF.

V gene TRBV12-3 or TRBV12-4 combines with J gene TRBJ1-6. The CDR3 extends over 12 amino acids. The chain's CDR3 is CASSPALIPLHF.

The chain is built from TRBV29-1 and TRBJ1-2; the D gene TCRdb calls, TRBD1, cannot be checked with no DNA. The germline V gene encodes CDR1 SQVTM and CDR2 ANQGSEA. The CDR3 consists of 13 residues. The chain's CDR3 is CSVGQGGPYGYTF. Full variable domain (remainder filled in from reference TRBV29-1 and TRBJ1-2): SAVISQKPSRDICQRGTSLTIQCQVDSQVTMMFWYRQQPGQSLTLIATANQGSEATYESGFVIDKFPISRPNLTFSTLTVSNMSPEDSSIYLCSVGQGGPYGYTFGSGTRLTVV.

The chain joins TRBV20-1 to TRBJ1-6; TCRdb's D call, TRBD1, is unchecked because there is no DNA. CDR1 is DFQATT and CDR2 is SNEGSKA in the germline V gene (reference sequence). The CDR3 has 13 residues. CDR3 protein: CSARDTGMSPLHF.

This chain connects TRBV5-6 to TRBJ2-1. CDR3 size: 13 residues. CDR1 is SGHDT, CDR2 YYEEEE, per germline. The CDR3 region is CASSWGAFNEQFF.

V is TRBV7-2 and J is TRBJ2-7. The germline CDR1 and CDR2 sequences are SGHTA and FQGNSA. The CDR3 runs to 12 residues. The CDR3 region is CASSLVQDGQYF.

The chain carries TRBV5-5 and TRBJ1-5; TCRdb outputs TRBD1, but without DNA this stays unchecked. The V gene's germline CDR1 is SGHKS and CDR2 YYEKEE (reference sequence). The CDR3 spans 15 residues. The chain's CDR3 is CASSLDGGGNQPQHF.

The chain couples TRBV5-1 to TRBJ1-1. This CDR3 region has 15 residues. Germline CDR1 SGHRS, CDR2 YFSETQ. The CDR3 is CASSLEVGMSTEAFF.

V is TRBV4-2 and J is TRBJ2-7; TCRdb names TRBD2, which stays unverified in the absence of DNA. This CDR3 has 14 residues. In germline, CDR1 is LGHNA, CDR2 YNFKEQ. Here the CDR3 reads CASSQEVAGAEQYF.

The chain has TRBV6-1 and TRBJ2-4; TCRdb indicates TRBD1, and absent DNA this call remains unverified. The CDR3 has 15 amino acids. Germline CDR1 is MNHNS and CDR2 is SASEGT. CDR3 sequence: CATGQPGSGKNIQYF.

V usage is TRBV7-6 and J usage is TRBJ2-7; TCRdb outputs TRBD1, but without DNA this stays unchecked. The CDR3 has 13 amino acids. Per the germline V gene, CDR1 is SGHVS and CDR2 is FNYEAQ. The CDR3 here is CASSSHDSYEQYF.